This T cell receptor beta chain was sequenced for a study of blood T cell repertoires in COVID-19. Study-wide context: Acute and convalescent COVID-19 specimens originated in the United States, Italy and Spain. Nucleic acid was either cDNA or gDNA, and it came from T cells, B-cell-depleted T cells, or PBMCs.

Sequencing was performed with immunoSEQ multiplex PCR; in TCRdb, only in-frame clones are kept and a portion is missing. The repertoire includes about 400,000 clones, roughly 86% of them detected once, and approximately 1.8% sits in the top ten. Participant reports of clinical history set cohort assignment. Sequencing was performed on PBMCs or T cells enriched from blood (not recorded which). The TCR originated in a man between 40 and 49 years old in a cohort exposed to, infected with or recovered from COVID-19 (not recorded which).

The CDR3: CAPKHRYNYGYTF. CDR3 coding DNA: TGTGCCCCTAAGCACAGATATAACTATGGCTACACCTTC. V and J are TRBV24-1 and TRBJ1-2, with no clear D. Germline V lookup: CDR1 KGHDR, CDR2 SFDVKD. Deletions cut 12 bases from V and 1 base from J, with 14 bases between. This CDR3 has 13 residues.